These 20 T cell receptor beta chains were sequenced from one sample in a study of blood T cell repertoires in COVID-19. The repertoire was sequenced with immunoSEQ multiplex PCR; TCRdb's copy has only in-frame clones and lacks some. The data contain around 78,000 clones, 86% of them seen just once; the ten biggest clones take up about 26%. Sequenced material: peripheral blood. The receptors stem from a man aged 50 to 59 with active or convalescent COVID-19.

The J gene is TRBJ2-3, the V gene TRBV12-5; TRBD1 matches 7 bases. With V trimmed by 8 bases and J by 3 bases, 11 bases remained unmatched. The CDR3 runs 15 residues. Germline CDR1 and CDR2: LGHNT and FRNRAP. CDR3 protein: CASWPRQGATDTQYF. DNA for the CDR3: TGTGCTAGTTGGCCCAGACAGGGTGCAACAGATACGCAGTATTTT.

The chain is built from TRBV5-4 and TRBJ2-2; unclear D gene. The CDR3 has 15 amino acids. CDR1 SGHNT and CDR2 YYREEE come from the germline V gene (reference sequence). V was clipped by 3 bases and J by 1 base, with 10 bases between them. CDR3 protein: CASSSSRRNTGELFF. The CDR3 coding sequence is TGTGCCAGCAGCTCCTCTCGGAGGAACACCGGGGAGCTGTTTTTT.

V and J are TRBV5-4 and TRBJ2-7, with TRBD2 identical over 7 bases. Germline V gene sequence: CDR1 SGHNT, CDR2 YYREEE (reference sequence). The V gene end was trimmed by 3 bases and the J gene end by 7 bases; junction bases not matched to a gene: 25. The CDR3 contains 19 residues. The CDR3, as DNA: TGTGCCAGCAGCTCCCTCGGAGGGACGGGGGGTATCTCCCTACGAGAGCAGTACTTC. This translates into CASSSLGGTGGISLREQYF.

The chain joins TRBV9 to TRBJ1-2; 9 bases align to TRBD1. V gave up 4 bases and J gave up 6 bases; unmatched junction bases: 10. CDR1 is SGDLS, CDR2 YYNGEE, per germline. This CDR3 is built from 15 residues. The CDR3 coding sequence is TGTGCCAGCAGCCGACGGACAGGGGACTGGAATGGCTACACCTTC. Translation gives CASSRRTGDWNGYTF.

The V call is TRBV14, the J call TRBJ2-3, with 15 nucleotides matching TRBD2. The V gene's germline CDR1 is SGHDN and CDR2 FVKESK. With 0 bases clipped from V and 4 bases from J, the junction kept 11 bases outside the gene matches. The CDR3 is made up of 20 amino acids. The CDR3 protein is CASSQDWRTSGGALPDTQYF. The DNA of the CDR3 is TGTGCCAGCAGCCAAGATTGGCGGACTAGCGGGGGGGCCTTACCAGATACGCAGTATTTT.

This sequence joins TRBV3-1 (or the pseudogene TRBV3-2) and TRBJ2-1, with D perhaps matching TRBD2 (5 bases). Trimming removed 5 bases from V and 0 bases from J, with 20 bases in between. Germline CDR1 reads LGHDT; CDR2 reads YNNKEL (reference sequence). The CDR3 length is 18 residues. The CDR3: CASSEGKTIRRSYNEQFF. The CDR3 nucleotides are TGTGCCAGCAGCGAAGGGAAGACTATCAGGCGCTCCTACAATGAGCAGTTCTTC.

The chain is built from TRBV6-2 or TRBV6-3 and TRBJ2-2, with D maybe TRBD2 (5 bases). Germline V gives CDR1 MNHEY, CDR2 SVGEGT. The ends were cut back, 0 bases at V and 2 bases at J, with 13 bases in the middle. There are 17 residues in the CDR3. The CDR3 nucleotides are TGTGCCAGCAGTTACTCAGCGGCGGACCTAAACACCGGGGAGCTGTTTTTT. It specifies CASSYSAADLNTGELFF.

The chain carries TRBV6-5 and TRBJ1-1, with 8 bases aligning to TRBD1. Germline V CDR1 and CDR2: MNHEY, SVGAGI. V shed 7 bases, J shed 4 bases, and the junction held 8 bases outside the gene matches. The CDR3 contains 14 residues. The CDR3 loop reads CASTQQGAVTEAFF. The CDR3 DNA sequence: TGTGCCAGCACTCAGCAGGGGGCTGTCACTGAAGCTTTCTTT.

The CDR3 loop is CASSYRVAPGNEQFF. In DNA form, the CDR3 reads TGTGCCAGCAGTTACCGGGTGGCCCCTGGGAATGAGCAGTTCTTC. This chain uses TRBV6-6 with TRBJ2-1; D uncertain. CDR3 length: 15 amino acids. The V and J ends lost 2 bases and 7 bases respectively, with 15 bases between them. The germline gives CDR1 MNHNY, CDR2 SVGAGI (reference sequence).

This clone has at least ten counts. The J gene is TRBJ2-2, the V gene TRBV9; TRBD1 matches 10 bases. The CDR3 totals 17 residues. Germline V gene sequence: CDR1 SGDLS, CDR2 YYNGEE. V was clipped by 1 base and J by 2 bases; unmatched bases: 5. CDR3 sequence: CASSVRRDRGNTGELFF. In DNA, the CDR3 is TGTGCCAGCAGCGTACGCCGGGACAGGGGAAACACCGGGGAGCTGTTTTTT.

This chain links TRBV11-3 with TRBJ2-1; TRBD2 might be the D (6 bases). CDR3 length: 14 residues. V lost 1 base to trimming and J lost 5 bases, with 9 bases between them. CDR1 is SGHNT and CDR2 is YENEEA in the germline V gene. CDR3 nucleotides: TGTGCCAGCAGCTTAGGTCGGGGGAACAATGAGCAGTTCTTC. Its protein is CASSLGRGNNEQFF. The variable domain in full, completed from reference TRBV11-3 and TRBJ2-1, reads EAGVVQSPRYKIIEKKQPVAFWCNPISGHNTLYWYLQNLGQGPELLIRYENEEAVDDSQLPKDRFSAERLKGVDSTLKIQPAELGDSAVYLCASSLGRGNNEQFFGPGTRLTVL.

The gene calls are TRBV27 and TRBJ2-5; 9 nucleotides agree with TRBD1. V trimming: 5 bases; J trimming: 5 bases; junction bases outside the gene matches: 9. The CDR3 spans 15 residues. Per germline, CDR1 MNHEY and CDR2 SMNVEV (reference sequence). The CDR3 coding sequence is TGTGCCAGCAGTCCCTCCGGGACAGGGTGGGAGACCCAGTACTTC. Translation gives CASSPSGTGWETQYF.

The rearrangement joins TRBV24-1 to TRBJ2-1; 8 positions match TRBD2. Per the germline V gene, CDR1 is KGHDR and CDR2 is SFDVKD. With 5 bases clipped from V and 7 bases from J, the junction kept 6 bases outside the gene matches. This CDR3 has 14 residues. The CDR3 loop reads CATSGSGGLNEQFF. CDR3 bases: TGTGCCACCAGTGGGTCGGGGGGGCTGAATGAGCAGTTCTTC.

J is TRBJ2-3 and V is TRBV6-2 or TRBV6-3, with a weak D call TRBD2 (6 bases). The CDR3 consists of 14 residues. Trimming pared 5 bases from V and 0 bases from J, leaving 9 bases between. Germline CDR1 and CDR2: MNHEY and SVGEGT. CDR3: CASSGSGSTDTQYF. Here the CDR3 DNA reads TGTGCCAGCAGTGGTAGCGGTAGCACAGATACGCAGTATTTT.

The rearrangement uses TRBV7-8 and TRBJ2-3, with TRBD2 matching 7 bases. The CDR3 extends over 16 amino acids. Germline V gives CDR1 SGHVS, CDR2 FQNEAQ. V was pared by 2 bases and J by 6 bases, with 11 bases of the junction left unmatched. Written as DNA, the CDR3 is TGTGCCAGCAGCTTAATCAGTAGGACTAGTACCGATACGCAGTATTTT. This gives the protein CASSLISRTSTDTQYF.

V usage is TRBV24-1 and J usage is TRBJ2-1, with 7 bases that match TRBD1. Trimming removed 2 bases from V and 7 bases from J; junction bases left unmatched: 4. The CDR3 spans 14 residues. The germline CDR1 and CDR2 sequences are KGHDR and SFDVKD. The CDR3 coding sequence is TGTGCCACCAGTGATTGGGGACAGAGGAATGAGCAGTTCTTC. As protein: CATSDWGQRNEQFF.

The chain is built from TRBV6-5 and TRBJ1-5; 7 nucleotides align to TRBD1. In germline, CDR1 is MNHEY, CDR2 SVGAGI. The J segment lost 4 bases and the V segment lost 2 bases, leaving 5 bases of the junction unmatched. This CDR3 spans 15 amino acids. CDR3 bases: TGTGCCAGCAGTTACGACAGGGATGGAAATCAGCCCCAGCATTTT. This translates into CASSYDRDGNQPQHF.

The J gene is TRBJ2-7, the V gene TRBV7-8, with 10 bases matching TRBD2. V shed 2 bases and J 0 bases; nucleotides not matched to a gene: 10. This CDR3 region has 18 residues. The V gene's germline CDR1 is SGHVS and CDR2 FQNEAQ. The chain's CDR3 is CASSLKSTSGKFSYEQYF. The CDR3 DNA reads TGTGCCAGCAGCTTAAAAAGTACTAGCGGGAAGTTCTCCTACGAGCAGTACTTC.

V is TRBV11-2 and J is TRBJ2-3; D might be TRBD1 (6 bases). CDR3 length: 12 amino acids. Trimming shortened V by 5 bases and J by 6 bases, and 9 bases separated the two germline ends. CDR1 and CDR2 from the germline V gene are SGHAT and FQNNGV. The CDR3 region has the DNA TGTGCCAGCAGCAACAGGGTTGATACGCAGTATTTT. This sequence encodes CASSNRVDTQYF.

The chain is built from TRBV6-5 and TRBJ2-7, with 10 bases that match TRBD1. The ends lost 5 bases at V and 0 bases at J; junction bases unmatched: 4. The CDR3 totals 15 residues. Looked up from germline, CDR1 is MNHEY and CDR2 is SVGAGI. The CDR3 sequence is CASSTGTGVSYEQYF. The CDR3 DNA is TGTGCCAGCAGTACCGGGACAGGGGTCTCCTACGAGCAGTACTTC.